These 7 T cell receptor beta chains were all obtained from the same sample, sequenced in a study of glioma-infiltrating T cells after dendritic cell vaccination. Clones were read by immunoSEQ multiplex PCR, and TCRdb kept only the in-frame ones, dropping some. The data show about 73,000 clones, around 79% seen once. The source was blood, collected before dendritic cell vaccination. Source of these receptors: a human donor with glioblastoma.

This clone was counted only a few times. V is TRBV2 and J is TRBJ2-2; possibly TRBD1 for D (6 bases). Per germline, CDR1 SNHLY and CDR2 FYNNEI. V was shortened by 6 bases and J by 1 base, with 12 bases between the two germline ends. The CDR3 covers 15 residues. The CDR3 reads CASRGAGRNTGELFF. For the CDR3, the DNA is TGTGCCAGCAGGGGGGCCGGACGGAACACCGGGGAGCTGTTTTTT. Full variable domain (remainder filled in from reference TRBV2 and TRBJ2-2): EPEVTQTPSHQVTQMGQEVILRCVPISNHLYFYWYRQILGQKVEFLVSFYNNEISEKSEIFDDQFSVERPDGSNFTLKIRSTKLEDSAMYFCASRGAGRNTGELFFGEGSRLTVL.

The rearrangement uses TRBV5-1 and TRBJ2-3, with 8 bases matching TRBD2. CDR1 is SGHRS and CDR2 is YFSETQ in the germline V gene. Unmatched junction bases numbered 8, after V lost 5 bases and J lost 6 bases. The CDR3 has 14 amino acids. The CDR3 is CASSFLAGSDTQYF. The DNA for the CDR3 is TGCGCCAGCAGTTTTCTAGCGGGCTCCGATACGCAGTATTTT.

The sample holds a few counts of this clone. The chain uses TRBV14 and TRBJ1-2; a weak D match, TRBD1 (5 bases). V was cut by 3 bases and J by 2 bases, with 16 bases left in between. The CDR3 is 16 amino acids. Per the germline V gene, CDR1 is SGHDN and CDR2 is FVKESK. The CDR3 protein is CASSHGGTGPNYGYTF. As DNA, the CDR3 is TGTGCCAGCAGCCATGGGGGGACCGGACCCAACTATGGCTACACCTTC.

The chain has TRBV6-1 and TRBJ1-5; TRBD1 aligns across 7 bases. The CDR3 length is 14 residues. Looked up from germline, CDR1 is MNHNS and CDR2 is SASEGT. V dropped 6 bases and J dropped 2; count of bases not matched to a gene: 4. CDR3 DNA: TGTGCCAGCAGGGATACAGGGGGCAATCAGCCCCAGCATTTT. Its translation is CASRDTGGNQPQHF.

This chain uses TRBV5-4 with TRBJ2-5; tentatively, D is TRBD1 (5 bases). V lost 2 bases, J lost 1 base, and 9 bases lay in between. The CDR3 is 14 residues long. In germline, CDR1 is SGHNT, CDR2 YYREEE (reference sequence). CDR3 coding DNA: TGTGCCAGCAGCTTTGGGCAGGGCCAAGAGACCCAGTACTTC. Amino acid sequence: CASSFGQGQETQYF.

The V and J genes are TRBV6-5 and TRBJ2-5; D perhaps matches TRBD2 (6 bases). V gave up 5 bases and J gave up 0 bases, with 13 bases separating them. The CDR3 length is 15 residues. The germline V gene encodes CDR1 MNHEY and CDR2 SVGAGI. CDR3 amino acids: CASSVAGRNQETQYF. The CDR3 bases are TGTGCCAGCAGTGTGGCAGGGAGGAACCAAGAGACCCAGTACTTC.

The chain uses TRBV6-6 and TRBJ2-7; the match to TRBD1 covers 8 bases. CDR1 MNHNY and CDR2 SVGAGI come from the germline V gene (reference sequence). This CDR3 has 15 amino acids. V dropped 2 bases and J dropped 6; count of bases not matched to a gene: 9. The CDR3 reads CASSYDSYRGSEQYF. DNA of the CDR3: TGTGCCAGCAGTTACGATTCGTACAGGGGGTCCGAGCAGTACTTC.